Below, 2 T cell receptor beta chains from the same sample are listed, as sequenced in a study of cytomegalovirus exposure and HLA in healthy donors. PCR involved 60 Vbeta and 13 Jbeta primers. TCRdb keeps only in-frame clones here, not all; method: immunoSEQ multiplex PCR. The table has under 200,000 clones, over 75% seen once. Material for sequencing was PBMCs. Every receptor here comes from a woman aged 45-59 years in good health and CMV-seropositive.

This rearrangement joins TRBV6-1 to TRBJ1-2, with D unresolved. The length of the CDR3 is 12 residues. Germline CDR1 reads MNHNS; CDR2 reads SASEGT. Trimming stripped 7 bases from V and 4 bases from J, with 10 bases between. The chain's CDR3 is CASIRLGYGYTF. The CDR3 DNA sequence: TGTGCCAGCATCCGACTGGGCTATGGCTACACCTTC.

This rearrangement joins TRBV6-5 to TRBJ1-4; D is ambiguous. This CDR3 contains 14 residues. Germline values: CDR1 MNHEY, CDR2 SVGAGI. V was clipped by 6 bases and J by 2 bases, with 10 bases between them. CDR3 loop: CASRTTTTNEKLFF. The CDR3 DNA is TGTGCCAGCAGGACAACAACGACTAATGAAAAACTGTTTTTT.